This TCR beta chain was captured by sequencing in a study of graft-versus-host responses after intestinal transplantation. Overall study: Multivisceral, liver-intestinal, or isolated intestinal grafts were transplanted into recipients. Notes on the study in general: GvH clones occurred in recipient marrow; some first appeared in ileum or blood.

Trimming removed 5 bases at V and 3 bases at J, with 20 bases between. In germline, CDR1 is SGHVS, CDR2 FNYEAQ. The CDR3 runs to 16 residues. Intraepithelial plus lamina propria lymphocytes were released by processing graft tissue. Comments on this clone: Its antigen remains unknown.

Repertoires were generated with immunoSEQ multiplex PCR, while TCRdb's copy carries only in-frame clones and drops some. The sample gives about 20,000 clones, around 76% of which show up once; around 8.2% is in the top ten. The chain recombines TRBV7-6 with TRBJ2-7; tentative D call: TRBD1 (6 bases). The source material was ileum tissue, sampled approximately 3 weeks after intestinal transplant. This sequence originates from a human patient who received an intestinal transplant, so some T cells may come from the graft donor. CDR3 bases: TGTGCCAGCAGCACCAGAACGGGACACTCGAACTACGAGCAGTACTTC. This encodes CASSTRTGHSNYEQYF.